The TCR beta chain under discussion was sequenced for a study of T cells expressing NK-cell markers. Study conclusions and caveats: Of the CD8+ T cells in about 6 donors, 1.0-7.0% belonged to dominant NKG2C+ clonotypes. Clones of NKG2C+ T cells that had expanded were of unclear HCMV specificity.

Note on this clonotype: Its specificity is unknown.

In generating TCR beta cDNA, 5'RACE template switching with UMIs was used. After re-calling the 5' RACE reads, TCRdb lists one entry per CDR3 protein, DNA absent. The listing contains 300,000 to 500,000 distinct CDR3 sequences. CDR3 length: 13 amino acids. Germline CDR1 and CDR2: SGHTA and FQGNSA. This TCR came from a woman in her fifties or sixties in good health. Material: blood T cells: a sorted CD56 or NKG2C T cell subset, CD4+ or CD8+ T cells, or bulk PBMC T cells (not recorded which). The J gene is TRBJ2-3, the V gene TRBV7-2. CDR3: CASSRSHPDTQYF. The full variable domain, with the rest looked up from reference TRBV7-2 and TRBJ2-3, is GAGVSQSPSNKVTEKGKDVELRCDPISGHTALYWYRQSLGQGLEFLIYFQGNSAPDKSGLPSDRFSAERTGGSVSTLTIQRTQQEDSAVYLCASSRSHPDTQYFGPGTRLTVL.